One sample yielded the 2 T cell receptor beta chains listed below, sequenced in a study of T cell repertoires in cytomegalovirus infection. A single record per CDR3 protein comes from TCRdb applying MiXCR to the reads. The sample holds a few hundred thousand distinct CDR3 sequences; almost 40% are singletons and the top ten take 48%. What these receptors recognize is not known. The material was cultured PBMCs, obtained from culture after CMV antigen stimulation. The receptors here all came from a human donor in good health (CMV status not recorded). Some clones in this sample may be carry-over from other donors' samples.

The V gene is TRBV19, the J gene TRBJ1-5, with 7 bases fitting TRBD1. After removal of 3 bases from V and 3 bases from J, the junction contained 2 bases not matched to a gene. Germline values: CDR1 LNHDA, CDR2 SQIVND (reference sequence). CDR3 size: 14 residues. This CDR3 is CASSMGQPNQPQHF. The CDR3 DNA is TGTGCCAGTAGTATGGGACAGCCCAATCAGCCCCAGCATTTT.

Concerning this clonotype: Since a much larger clone is just one base distant, this may be a read error. The chain uses TRBV7-2 and TRBJ1-3; D gene ambiguous. The CDR3 totals 12 residues. Germline lookup yields CDR1 SGHTA and CDR2 FQGNSA. This CDR3 is CVSSREGNTIYF. Here the CDR3 DNA reads TGTGTCAGCAGCCGGGAGGGAAACACCATATATTTT.